This T cell receptor (beta chain) stems from a study of shared clonotypes between healthy human individuals. Germline loops: CDR1 KGHSH, CDR2 LQKENI. The CDR3 consists of 14 residues. The ends were cut back, 0 bases at V and 0 bases at J, with 6 bases in the middle. This table comes from immunoSEQ multiplex PCR, and its TCRdb copy is limited to in-frame clones, with some not included. The sample carries roughly 2.5 million clones, 85% to 95% recorded once. The chain is built from TRBV18 and TRBJ2-7; no reliable D call. The sequencing input was naive CD4+ T cells sorted from blood. Regarding subset: CD45RA+ positively selected. This receptor was identified in a man aged 18 to 30 in good health. The CDR3 region has the DNA TGTGCCAGCTCACCACCGATGAGCTCCTACGAGCAGTACTTC. It encodes CASSPPMSSYEQYF.